Below are 17 T cell receptor beta chains sequenced from a single sample in a study of shared clonotypes between healthy human individuals. The method was immunoSEQ multiplex PCR; TCRdb's version includes in-frame clones alone and lacks a portion of them. This table has 1.4 million or so clones, about 98.5% appearing once. Material for sequencing was naive CD4+ T cells sorted from blood. The sample's subset: CD45RA+ positively selected. These TCRs come from a man aged 25 to 45 in good health.

This rearrangement joins TRBV5-1 to TRBJ2-7, with D possibly being TRBD2 (6 bases). There are 18 residues in the CDR3. CDR1 SGHRS and CDR2 YFSETQ come from the germline V gene. Trimming pared 4 bases from V and 0 bases from J, leaving 23 bases between. DNA of the CDR3: TGCGCCAGCAGCGGAAGTCCGGGGTTGGGGACTTTCTCCTACGAGCAGTACTTC. This codes for CASSGSPGLGTFSYEQYF.

This clone was observed once. V gene TRBV5-1 combines with J gene TRBJ2-7, with D perhaps TRBD2 (6 bases). Germline loops: CDR1 SGHRS, CDR2 YFSETQ. The CDR3 is 15 residues long. With 6 bases removed from V and 0 bases from J, the gap between germline ends came to 16 bases. In DNA, the CDR3 is TGCGCCAGCAAATGGGGTAGCGGTAGCTCCTACGAGCAGTACTTC. Translation: CASKWGSGSSYEQYF.

The V gene is TRBV10-3, the J gene TRBJ2-1; 10 bases map to TRBD2. CDR3 size: 15 residues. Trimming removed 10 bases from V and 6 bases from J; junction bases left unmatched: 12. Germline loops: CDR1 ENHRY, CDR2 SYGVKD. CDR3 sequence reads: CATLAGTSVSNEQFF. The DNA of the CDR3 is TGTGCCACGCTAGCCGGGACTAGCGTTAGCAATGAGCAGTTCTTC.

The chain links TRBV7-9 to TRBJ2-1; TRBD2 agrees at 11 bases. The germline V gene has CDR1 SEHNR and CDR2 FQNEAQ (reference sequence). CDR3 length: 15 amino acids. Trimming cost V 3 bases and J 6 bases; bases outside gene matches: 4. CDR3 DNA: TGTGCCAGCAGCTTGACTAGCGGGAATTCCAATGAGCAGTTCTTC. It translates to CASSLTSGNSNEQFF.

The rearrangement links TRBV5-6 to TRBJ2-2; no firm D call. The germline V and J ends were trimmed by 4 bases and 1 base, with 5 bases remaining between them. Germline-derived CDR1 and CDR2 are SGHDT and YYEEEE. The CDR3 runs 13 residues. The CDR3 loop is CASSTKNTGELFF. DNA of the CDR3: TGTGCCAGCAGCACTAAGAACACCGGGGAGCTGTTTTTT.

The chain carries TRBV11-3 and TRBJ2-1; D may correspond to TRBD1 or TRBD2 (5 bases each). Trimming removed 4 bases from V and 7 bases from J, with 11 bases in between. Germline V gene data show CDR1 as SGHNT and CDR2 as YENEEA. The CDR3 length is 13 residues. The CDR3 DNA follows: TGTGCCAGCAGCTGGGACCGACAGAATGAGCAGTTCTTC. Translation gives CASSWDRQNEQFF. Variable domain in full (rest from reference TRBV11-3 and TRBJ2-1): EAGVVQSPRYKIIEKKQPVAFWCNPISGHNTLYWYLQNLGQGPELLIRYENEEAVDDSQLPKDRFSAERLKGVDSTLKIQPAELGDSAVYLCASSWDRQNEQFFGPGTRLTVL.

This clone has just one count. The rearrangement joins TRBV19 to TRBJ2-7, with D possibly matching TRBD1 (5 bases). V dropped 5 bases and J dropped 7 bases, with 15 bases sitting between them. The germline CDR1 and CDR2 sequences are LNHDA and SQIVND (reference sequence). This CDR3 has 13 residues. The CDR3 region is CASSLGPAWEQYF. The DNA of the CDR3 is TGTGCCAGTAGTCTGGGGCCGGCGTGGGAGCAGTACTTC.

The chain combines TRBV18 with TRBJ2-2, with 10 positions matching TRBD1. Germline assignment: CDR1 KGHSH and CDR2 LQKENI. This CDR3 has 16 amino acids. Trimming cost V 5 bases and J 1 base; bases outside gene matches: 4. CDR3 sequence reads: CASSRGQGGNTGELFF. The CDR3 coding sequence is TGTGCCAGCTCAAGAGGACAGGGGGGGAACACCGGGGAGCTGTTTTTT.

J is TRBJ1-2 and V is TRBV5-1, with D unresolved. There are 13 residues in the CDR3. V was cut by 0 bases and J by 1 base, with 4 bases left in between. Germline-derived CDR1 and CDR2 are SGHRS and YFSETQ. The CDR3 DNA follows: TGCGCCAGCAGCTTGGTACTTAACTATGGCTACACCTTC. It encodes CASSLVLNYGYTF.

The genes are TRBV27 and TRBJ2-2; D remains ambiguous. V shed 0 bases and J shed 3 bases, with 5 bases lying between them. The V gene's germline CDR1 is MNHEY and CDR2 SMNVEV (reference sequence). The CDR3 sequence is 14 residues long. The CDR3 region is CASSLSVDTGELFF. As DNA, the CDR3 is TGTGCCAGCAGTTTATCGGTGGACACCGGGGAGCTGTTTTTT.

The chain uses TRBV9 and TRBJ1-3, with D perhaps TRBD1 (5 bases). The V end was cut by 4 bases, the J end by 0 bases, with 11 bases between. There are 15 residues in the CDR3. CDR1 SGDLS and CDR2 YYNGEE come from the germline V gene. CDR3 amino acids: CASSTTAHSGNTIYF. The CDR3 DNA reads as TGTGCCAGCAGCACGACAGCTCACTCTGGAAACACCATATATTTT.

The chain has TRBV9 and TRBJ2-3, with 7 bases matching TRBD1. The CDR3 length is 15 residues. Per the germline V gene, CDR1 is SGDLS and CDR2 is YYNGEE. After removal of 5 bases from V and 2 bases from J, the junction contained 8 bases not matched to a gene. CDR3 nucleotides: TGTGCCAGCAGGCCTCCGGGACAGACCACAGATACGCAGTATTTT. The encoded protein is CASRPPGQTTDTQYF.

Points on this clone: In the same sample, other DNA sequences code for this CDR3. The CDR3 here is CASSLSGMEETQYF. The CDR3 region has the DNA TGTGCCAGCAGCTTAAGTGGGATGGAGGAGACCCAGTACTTC. V usage is TRBV7-2 and J usage is TRBJ2-5; D remains ambiguous. Germline loops: CDR1 SGHTA, CDR2 FQGNSA. This CDR3 has 14 amino acids. Deletions cut 2 bases from V and 5 bases from J, with 12 bases between.

This clone was observed a single time. The chain has TRBV10-3 and TRBJ2-1; no clear D. The CDR3 consists of 11 residues. Germline loops: CDR1 ENHRY, CDR2 SYGVKD. Trimming pared 6 bases from V and 8 bases from J, leaving 8 bases between. The CDR3 sequence: CAISGADEQFF. Written as DNA, the CDR3 is TGTGCCATCAGCGGTGCGGATGAGCAGTTCTTC.

The J gene is TRBJ2-1, the V gene TRBV5-6; maybe TRBD1 (5 bases). Between the trimmed V and J ends, which lost 2 bases and 4 bases, there was a span of 13 bases. The germline CDR1 and CDR2 sequences are SGHDT and YYEEEE. The CDR3 totals 15 residues. CDR3 in DNA: TGTGCCAGCAGCTTTTCCCCTGGGGCATACAATGAGCAGTTCTTC. The encoded protein is CASSFSPGAYNEQFF.

The chain has TRBV5-1 and TRBJ2-1; 7 positions match TRBD2. The CDR3 loop spans 17 amino acids. V was pared by 0 bases and J by 2 bases, with 8 bases of the junction left unmatched. Germline CDR1 reads SGHRS; CDR2 reads YFSETQ. CDR3 residues: CASSLAPAGEAYNEQFF. CDR3 DNA: TGCGCCAGCAGCTTGGCCCCGGCGGGGGAGGCCTACAATGAGCAGTTCTTC. Based on the CDR3 plus reference TRBV5-1 and TRBJ2-1, the full variable domain is KAGVTQTPRYLIKTRGQQVTLSCSPISGHRSVSWYQQTPGQGLQFLFEYFSETQRNKGNFPGRFSGRQFSNSRSEMNVSTLELGDSALYLCASSLAPAGEAYNEQFFGPGTRLTVL.

The rearrangement joins TRBV25-1 to TRBJ2-5; tentatively, D is TRBD1 (6 bases). The V end lost 4 bases, the J end lost 4 bases, and 10 bases lay between the germline ends. The CDR3 length is 13 residues. Germline assignment: CDR1 MGHDK and CDR2 SYGVNS. CDR3 DNA sequence: TGTGCCAGCAGTGGGACAGTAAGAGAGACCCAGTACTTC. Amino acid sequence: CASSGTVRETQYF.